This TCR beta chain emerged from a study of identical twins. Regarding the study as a whole: Out-of-frame alpha sequences common to twins were enriched for low generation probability. Beta out-of-frame sequences showed weaker excess twin sharing.

Healthy Caucasians, and only they, were the donors. The cDNA had a unique molecular identifier and a template-switch universal primer site. TCRdb re-called the 5' RACE reads with MiXCR, one entry per CDR3 protein. The sample carries 1.5 million to 2 million distinct CDR3 sequences, 25% to 35% recorded once. Germline assignment: CDR1 MDHEN and CDR2 SYDVKM. Trimming stripped 0 bases from V and 0 bases from J, with 9 bases between. The CDR3 has 15 amino acids. This clonotype turned up a few times. Its antigen is unidentified. The chain combines TRBV28 with TRBJ2-7, with a tentative D call TRBD2 (6 bases). Sequenced material: cord blood. The sequence was collected from a newborn girl in good health. In DNA, the CDR3 is TGTGCCAGCAGTTTATGGGGGACTGACTCCTACGAGCAGTACTTC. Translated, it gives CASSLWGTDSYEQYF. The full variable domain, rest sourced from reference TRBV28 and TRBJ2-7, is DVKVTQSSRYLVKRTGEKVFLECVQDMDHENMFWYRQDPGLGLRLIYFSYDVKMKEKGDIPEGYSVSREKKERFSLILESASTNQTSMYLCASSLWGTDSYEQYFGPGTRLTVT.